Each of the 14 T cell receptor beta chains below was sequenced from the same sample in a study of CD8 T cells in ankylosing spondylitis. Findings of the study overall: In ankylosing spondylitis blood, a motif of fewer than 10 highly homologous TCR beta variants appeared characteristic.

TCRdb processed the 5' RACE reads anew with MiXCR; each CDR3 protein has one entry. Seen here are approximately 400,000 distinct CDR3 sequences, 25% to 30% observed once, and the top ten hold about 0.9%. Their specific antigens are unknown. The sequencing input was blood, either unsorted or a sorted T cell fraction (not recorded which). All receptors derive from a male donor with ankylosing spondylitis.

This clonotype was detected a few times. The V gene is TRBV10-3, the J gene TRBJ2-7, with unresolved D. Germline V gene sequence: CDR1 ENHRY, CDR2 SYGVKD. The V gene lost 2 bases and the J gene lost 2 bases, with 13 bases spanning the gap. The length of the CDR3 is 15 residues. CDR3 sequence: CAISEPTSNPYEQYF. CDR3 bases: TGTGCCATCAGTGAGCCAACTTCAAATCCCTACGAGCAGTACTTC.

This clonotype was counted a few times. V usage is TRBV2 and J usage is TRBJ1-2; D is undetermined. Germline-derived CDR1 and CDR2 are SNHLY and FYNNEI. V lost 2 bases and J 5 bases, leaving 12 bases between the germline ends. The CDR3 runs 14 residues. Here the CDR3 DNA reads TGTGCCAGCAGTGAACGGATAGGAACGTATGGCTACACCTTC. Residues: CASSERIGTYGYTF.

V usage is TRBV7-2 and J usage is TRBJ2-5; 7 nucleotides line up with TRBD2. The CDR3 is made up of 14 amino acids. Germline CDR1 and CDR2: SGHTA and FQGNSA. The V segment lost 7 bases and the J segment 4 bases; nucleotides outside the gene matches: 9. The CDR3 sequence is CASTPRAGAETQYF. The CDR3 DNA reads as TGTGCCAGCACCCCCAGGGCGGGAGCAGAGACCCAGTACTTC.

This rearrangement joins TRBV29-1 to TRBJ1-2; D gene unclear. Germline V lookup: CDR1 SQVTM, CDR2 ANQGSEA. The CDR3 runs to 11 residues. V was pared by 3 bases and J by 3 bases, with 5 bases between. DNA of the CDR3: TGCAGCGTTGAGCGGGACTATGGCTACACCTTC. Amino acid sequence: CSVERDYGYTF.

This chain joins TRBV24-1 and TRBJ1-5; D gene ambiguous. From germline, CDR1 is KGHDR and CDR2 SFDVKD. CDR3 length: 14 residues. V was shortened by 3 bases and J by 3 bases, with 8 bases between the two germline ends. CDR3 region: CATSDAAFNQPQHF. CDR3 bases: TGTGCCACCAGTGATGCGGCGTTCAATCAGCCCCAGCATTTT.

The chain joins TRBV12-3 or TRBV12-4 to TRBJ2-1; 7 positions agree with TRBD2. J gave up 10 bases and V 0 bases, and 9 bases lay outside the gene matches. This CDR3 contains 15 residues. The CDR3 DNA reads as TGTGCCAGCAGTTTAGCGTTTGCGGGAGCGGTCGAGCAGTTCTTC. It specifies CASSLAFAGAVEQFF.

The chain recombines TRBV7-2 with TRBJ2-7, with 8 positions matching TRBD2. The CDR3 is 16 residues long. After removal of 1 base from V and 2 bases from J, the junction contained 7 bases not matched to a gene. Looked up from germline, CDR1 is SGHTA and CDR2 is FQGNSA. The CDR3 region has the DNA TGTGCCAGCAGCTTAGACGGGAGGGCCCTCACCTACGAGCAGTACGTC. It translates to CASSLDGRALTYEQYV.

The chain is built from TRBV10-3 and TRBJ2-1, with TRBD2 matching over 9 bases. V lost 4 bases, J lost 9 bases, and 13 bases stayed unmatched. The length of the CDR3 is 16 residues. Per the germline V gene, CDR1 is ENHRY and CDR2 is SYGVKD. CDR3 in amino acids: CAISALQAGGPTEQFF. The DNA for the CDR3 is TGTGCCATCAGTGCCCTCCAAGCGGGAGGCCCCACTGAGCAGTTCTTC.

The chain has TRBV20-1 and TRBJ2-1, with 7 nucleotides matching TRBD2. The ends lost 1 base at V and 0 bases at J; junction bases unmatched: 3. CDR1 DFQATT and CDR2 SNEGSKA come from the germline V gene (reference sequence). The CDR3 is made up of 15 amino acids. The DNA for the CDR3 is TGCAGTGCTAGAGCCAGGACTAGCTCCTACAATGAGCAGTTCTTC. It yields the protein CSARARTSSYNEQFF.

The table lists this clonotype with a few counts. The chain carries TRBV29-1 and TRBJ1-5; D unresolved. The germline V gene encodes CDR1 SQVTM and CDR2 ANQGSEA. This CDR3 has 11 amino acids. V lost 2 bases, J lost 6 bases, and 5 bases lay in between. The CDR3 DNA is TGCAGCGTTGAATTGGCTCAGCCCCAGCATTTT. It yields the protein CSVELAQPQHF.

This clonotype was seen a handful of times. This chain connects TRBV9 to TRBJ2-5, with TRBD2 as a possible D gene (6 bases). This CDR3 contains 15 residues. Germline CDR1 and CDR2: SGDLS and YYNGEE. Deletions cut 0 bases from V and 5 bases from J, with 14 bases between. The CDR3 bases are TGTGCCAGCAGCGTAGGGGTGGGAGGATACGAGACCCAGTACTTC. It translates to CASSVGVGGYETQYF.

The chain employs TRBV7-9 and TRBJ2-1; TRBD2 matches 14 bases. CDR1 is SEHNR, CDR2 FQNEAQ, per germline (reference sequence). V gave up 4 bases and J gave up 9 bases; unmatched junction bases: 8. The CDR3 loop spans 16 amino acids. Here the CDR3 reads CASSSGTSGRRGEQFF. CDR3 in DNA: TGTGCCAGCAGCTCCGGGACTAGCGGGAGACGCGGTGAGCAGTTCTTC.

The J gene is TRBJ1-1, the V gene TRBV5-1; the match to TRBD1 covers 8 bases. The length of the CDR3 is 15 residues. V shed 4 bases and J 10 bases; nucleotides not matched to a gene: 15. Looked up from germline, CDR1 is SGHRS and CDR2 is YFSETQ. CDR3 nucleotide sequence: TGCGCCAGCAGCCCAGGGACAGGATACCCTTTTGGAGCTTTCTTT. Amino acid sequence: CASSPGTGYPFGAFF. The whole variable domain, remainder taken from reference TRBV5-1 and TRBJ1-1, is KAGVTQTPRYLIKTRGQQVTLSCSPISGHRSVSWYQQTPGQGLQFLFEYFSETQRNKGNFPGRFSGRQFSNSRSEMNVSTLELGDSALYLCASSPGTGYPFGAFFGQGTRLTVV.

This clonotype has only a few counts. The chain is built from TRBV5-1 and TRBJ2-1; TRBD2 might be the D (5 bases). The CDR3 has 16 amino acids. The V gene lost 0 bases and the J gene lost 4 bases, with 14 bases spanning the gap. Germline V CDR1 and CDR2: SGHRS, YFSETQ. CDR3 nucleotide sequence: TGCGCCAGCAGCTTGGTCGTCCCTAGGAGGTACAATGAGCAGTTCTTC. This encodes CASSLVVPRRYNEQFF.